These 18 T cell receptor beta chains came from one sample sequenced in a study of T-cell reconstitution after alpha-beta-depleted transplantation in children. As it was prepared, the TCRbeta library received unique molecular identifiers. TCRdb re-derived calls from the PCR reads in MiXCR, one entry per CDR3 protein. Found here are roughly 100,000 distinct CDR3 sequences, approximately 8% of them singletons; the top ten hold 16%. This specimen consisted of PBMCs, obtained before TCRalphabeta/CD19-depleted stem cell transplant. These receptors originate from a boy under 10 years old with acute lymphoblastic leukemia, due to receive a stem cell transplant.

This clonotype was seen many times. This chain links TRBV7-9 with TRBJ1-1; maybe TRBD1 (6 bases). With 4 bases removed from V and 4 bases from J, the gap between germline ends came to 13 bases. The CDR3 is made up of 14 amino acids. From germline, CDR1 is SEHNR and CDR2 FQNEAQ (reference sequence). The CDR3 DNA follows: TGTGCCAGCAGCTCCAGGGTCAGGGGCACTGAAGCTTTCTTT. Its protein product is CASSSRVRGTEAFF.

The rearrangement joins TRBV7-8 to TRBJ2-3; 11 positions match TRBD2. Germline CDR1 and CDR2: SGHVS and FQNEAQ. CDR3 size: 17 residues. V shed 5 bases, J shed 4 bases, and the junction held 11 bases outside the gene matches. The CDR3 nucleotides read TGTGCCAGCAGCCCGAGTATGACTAGCGGGGCTTCAGATACGCAGTATTTT. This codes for CASSPSMTSGASDTQYF. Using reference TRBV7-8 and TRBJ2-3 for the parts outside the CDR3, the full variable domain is GAGVSQSPRYKVAKRGQDVALRCDPISGHVSLFWYQQALGQGPEFLTYFQNEAQLDKSGLPSDRFFAERPEGSVSTLKIQRTQQEDSAVYLCASSPSMTSGASDTQYFGPGTRLTVL.

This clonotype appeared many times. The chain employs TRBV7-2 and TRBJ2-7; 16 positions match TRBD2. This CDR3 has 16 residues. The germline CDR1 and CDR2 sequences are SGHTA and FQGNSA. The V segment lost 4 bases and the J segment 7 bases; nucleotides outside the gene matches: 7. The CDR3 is CASSWGLAGGRREQYF. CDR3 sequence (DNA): TGTGCCAGCAGCTGGGGACTAGCGGGGGGGCGTAGAGAGCAGTACTTC.

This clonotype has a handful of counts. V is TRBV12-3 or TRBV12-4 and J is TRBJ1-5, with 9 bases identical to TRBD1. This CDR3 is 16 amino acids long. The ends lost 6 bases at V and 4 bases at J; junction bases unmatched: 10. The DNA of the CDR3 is TGTGCCAGCAGCGCCCCCGGGACAGGGAAAAATCAGCCCCAGCATTTT. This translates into CASSAPGTGKNQPQHF.

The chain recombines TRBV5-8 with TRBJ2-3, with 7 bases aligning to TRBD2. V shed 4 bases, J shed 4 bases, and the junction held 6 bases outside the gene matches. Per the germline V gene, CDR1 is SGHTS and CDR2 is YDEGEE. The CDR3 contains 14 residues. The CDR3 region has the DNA TGTGCCAGCAGCGGGGGACTATACGCAGATACGCAGTATTTT. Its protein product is CASSGGLYADTQYF.

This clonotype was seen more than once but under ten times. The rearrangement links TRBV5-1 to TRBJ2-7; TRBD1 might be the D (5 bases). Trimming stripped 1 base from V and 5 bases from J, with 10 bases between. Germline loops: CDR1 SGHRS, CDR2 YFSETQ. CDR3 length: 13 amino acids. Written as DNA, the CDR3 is TGCGCCAGCAGCTTGTTGACAGCTCACGAGCAGTACTTC. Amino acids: CASSLLTAHEQYF.

This CDR3 is CASSLQGRGLLEKLFF. The CDR3 region has the DNA TGTGCCAGCAGCTTGCAGGGTCGCGGGCTACTTGAAAAACTGTTTTTT. The rearrangement joins TRBV7-2 to TRBJ1-4; D might be TRBD1 (5 bases). Germline V gives CDR1 SGHTA, CDR2 FQGNSA. The length of the CDR3 is 16 residues. V shed 3 bases and J shed 7 bases, with 18 bases lying between them.

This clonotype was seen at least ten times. In DNA, the CDR3 is TGTGCCACCAGGGAATCCTATGGGGGTACGCAGTATTTT. As protein: CATRESYGGTQYF. The rearrangement links TRBV25-1 to TRBJ2-3; D is perhaps TRBD1 or TRBD2 (5 bases each). V lost 10 bases, J lost 8 bases, and 19 bases lay in between. The CDR3 extends over 13 amino acids. In germline, CDR1 is MGHDK, CDR2 SYGVNS.

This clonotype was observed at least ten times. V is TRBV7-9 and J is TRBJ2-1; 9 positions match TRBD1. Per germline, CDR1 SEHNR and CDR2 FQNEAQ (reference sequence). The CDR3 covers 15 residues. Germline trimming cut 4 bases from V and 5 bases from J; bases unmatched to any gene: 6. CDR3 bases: TGTGCCAGCAGCTCTTGGACAGGGGATCACAATGAGCAGTTCTTC. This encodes CASSSWTGDHNEQFF.

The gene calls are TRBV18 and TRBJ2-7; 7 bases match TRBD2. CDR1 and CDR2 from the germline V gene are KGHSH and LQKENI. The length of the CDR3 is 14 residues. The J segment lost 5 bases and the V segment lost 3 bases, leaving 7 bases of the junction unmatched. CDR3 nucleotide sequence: TGTGCCAGCTCACCCCCGGGGGGTAGGAACGAGCAGTACTTC. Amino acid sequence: CASSPPGGRNEQYF.

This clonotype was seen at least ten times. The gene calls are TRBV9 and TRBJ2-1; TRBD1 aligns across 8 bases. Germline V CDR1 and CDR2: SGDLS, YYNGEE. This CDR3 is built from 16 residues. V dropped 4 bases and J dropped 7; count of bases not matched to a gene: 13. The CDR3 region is CASSSGKLYRGNEQFF. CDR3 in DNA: TGTGCCAGCAGCTCAGGGAAATTGTACAGGGGGAATGAGCAGTTCTTC.

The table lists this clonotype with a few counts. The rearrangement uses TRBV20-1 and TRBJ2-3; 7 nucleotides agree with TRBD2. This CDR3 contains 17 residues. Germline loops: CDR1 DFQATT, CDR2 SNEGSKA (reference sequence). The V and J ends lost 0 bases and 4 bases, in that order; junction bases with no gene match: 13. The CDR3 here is CSARDPEAGRWADTQYF. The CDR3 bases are TGCAGTGCTAGAGATCCAGAAGCGGGGAGGTGGGCAGATACGCAGTATTTT.

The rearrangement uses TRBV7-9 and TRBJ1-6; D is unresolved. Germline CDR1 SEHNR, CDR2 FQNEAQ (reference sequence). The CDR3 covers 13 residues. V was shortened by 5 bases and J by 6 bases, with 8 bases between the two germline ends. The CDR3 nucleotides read TGTGCCAGCAGCGCCCCCGTTAATTCACCCCTCCACTTT. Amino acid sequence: CASSAPVNSPLHF. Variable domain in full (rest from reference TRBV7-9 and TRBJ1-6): DTGVSQNPRHKITKRGQNVTFRCDPISEHNRLYWYRQTLGQGPEFLTYFQNEAQLEKSRLLSDRFSAERPKGSFSTLEIQRTEQGDSAMYLCASSAPVNSPLHFGNGTRLTVT.

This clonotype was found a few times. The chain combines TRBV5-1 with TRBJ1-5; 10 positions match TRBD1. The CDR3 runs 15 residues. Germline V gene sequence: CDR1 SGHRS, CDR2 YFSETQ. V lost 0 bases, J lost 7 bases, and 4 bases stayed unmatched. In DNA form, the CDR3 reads TGCGCCAGCAGCTTGGGACAGGGGGCCGGGCAGCCCCAGCATTTT. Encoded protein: CASSLGQGAGQPQHF. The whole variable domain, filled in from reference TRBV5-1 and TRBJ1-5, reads KAGVTQTPRYLIKTRGQQVTLSCSPISGHRSVSWYQQTPGQGLQFLFEYFSETQRNKGNFPGRFSGRQFSNSRSEMNVSTLELGDSALYLCASSLGQGAGQPQHFGDGTRLSIL.

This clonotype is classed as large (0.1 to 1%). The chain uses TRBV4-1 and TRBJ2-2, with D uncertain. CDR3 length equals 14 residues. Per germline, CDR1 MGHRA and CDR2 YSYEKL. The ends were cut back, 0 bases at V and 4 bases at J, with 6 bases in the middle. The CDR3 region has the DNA TGCGCCAGCAGCCAAGACAGGTCCACCGGGGAGCTGTTTTTT. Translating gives CASSQDRSTGELFF.

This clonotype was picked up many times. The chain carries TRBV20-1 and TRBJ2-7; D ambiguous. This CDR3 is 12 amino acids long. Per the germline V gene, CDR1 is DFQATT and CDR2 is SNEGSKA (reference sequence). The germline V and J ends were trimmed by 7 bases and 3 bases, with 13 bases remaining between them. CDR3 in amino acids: CSVNLMGYEQYF. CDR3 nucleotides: TGCAGTGTCAACCTAATGGGCTACGAGCAGTACTTC.

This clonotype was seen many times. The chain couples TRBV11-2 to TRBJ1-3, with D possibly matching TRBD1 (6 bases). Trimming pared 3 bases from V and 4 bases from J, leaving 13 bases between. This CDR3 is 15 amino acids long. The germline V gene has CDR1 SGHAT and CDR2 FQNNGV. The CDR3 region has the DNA TGTGCCAGCAGCTTGGCGCCGGGACAAGGAAACACCATATATTTT. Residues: CASSLAPGQGNTIYF.

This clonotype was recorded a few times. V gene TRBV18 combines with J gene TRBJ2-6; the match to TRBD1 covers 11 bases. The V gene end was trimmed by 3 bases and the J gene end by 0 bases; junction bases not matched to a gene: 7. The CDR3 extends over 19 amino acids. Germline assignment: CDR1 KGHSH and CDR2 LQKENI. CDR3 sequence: CASSPTWTGGPSGANVLTF. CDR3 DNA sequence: TGTGCCAGCTCACCCACTTGGACAGGGGGCCCCTCTGGGGCCAACGTCCTGACTTTC.